The T cell receptor (beta chain) under discussion was sequenced for a study of cytomegalovirus exposure and HLA in healthy donors. Across the whole study: When 398 donors were genotyped, roughly 82% of them were found to fall in the Caucasian-associated ancestry cluster. General study results and limits: A later analysis found that most CMV-associated TCR beta chains appeared HLA-restricted. In a later analysis, V- and J-gene trimming of beta chains associated with a DCLRE1C missense variant, replicated independently.

Trimming removed 10 bases at V and 4 bases at J, with 16 bases between. Per germline, CDR1 LNHDA and CDR2 SQIVND (reference sequence). This CDR3 has 13 amino acids. This clone was seen only a few times. Its antigen remains unidentified. The PCR was carried out with 60 Vbeta primers and 13 Jbeta primers. Repertoires were generated with immunoSEQ multiplex PCR, while TCRdb's copy carries only in-frame clones and drops some. This repertoire shows more than 130,000 clones, about three quarters found once; its top ten account for approximately 4%. The receptor was isolated from a man younger than 35 in good health and CMV-seronegative. The chain combines TRBV19 with TRBJ1-2; a possible D gene is TRBD1 (6 bases). The specimen sequenced was PBMCs. The CDR3 DNA sequence: TGTGCCACTAGGGACAACGGAGCCTATGGCTACACCTTC. Protein product: CATRDNGAYGYTF.